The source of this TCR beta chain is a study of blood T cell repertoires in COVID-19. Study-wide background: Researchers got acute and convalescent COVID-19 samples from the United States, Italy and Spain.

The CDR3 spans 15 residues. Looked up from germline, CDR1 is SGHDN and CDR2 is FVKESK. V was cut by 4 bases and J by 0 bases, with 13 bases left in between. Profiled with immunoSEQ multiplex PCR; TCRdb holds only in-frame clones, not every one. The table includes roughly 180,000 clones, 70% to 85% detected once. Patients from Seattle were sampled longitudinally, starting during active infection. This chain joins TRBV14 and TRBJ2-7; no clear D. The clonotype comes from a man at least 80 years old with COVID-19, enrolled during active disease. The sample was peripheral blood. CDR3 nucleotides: TGTGCCAGCAGCCCTCGATCCGGGTTCTCCTACGAGCAGTACTTC. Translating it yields CASSPRSGFSYEQYF.